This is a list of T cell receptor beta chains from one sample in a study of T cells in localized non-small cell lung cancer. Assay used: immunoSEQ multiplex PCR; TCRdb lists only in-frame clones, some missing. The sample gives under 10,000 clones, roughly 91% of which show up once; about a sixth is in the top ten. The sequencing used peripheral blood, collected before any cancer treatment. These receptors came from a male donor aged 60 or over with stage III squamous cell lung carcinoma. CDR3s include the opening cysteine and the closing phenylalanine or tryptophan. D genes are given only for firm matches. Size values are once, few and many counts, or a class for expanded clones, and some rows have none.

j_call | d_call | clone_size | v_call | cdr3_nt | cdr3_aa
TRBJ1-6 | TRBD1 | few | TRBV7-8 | TGTGCCAGCAGCTTGACAGGGGGTCAGTCTGGGAATTCACCCCTCCACTTT | CASSLTGGQSGNSPLHF
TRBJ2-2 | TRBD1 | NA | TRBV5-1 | TGCGCCAGCAGTCGGACCGGGACAGCGAACACCGGGGAGCTGTTTTTT | CASSRTGTANTGELFF
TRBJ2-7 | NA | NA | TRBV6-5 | TGTGCCAGCAGTGAAGGGCGGGGATCCTACGAGCAGTACTTC | CASSEGRGSYEQYF
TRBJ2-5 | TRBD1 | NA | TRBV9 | TGTGCCAGCAGCCGGACAGGGGGAAAGGAGACCCAGTACTTC | CASSRTGGKETQYF
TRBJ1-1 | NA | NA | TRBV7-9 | TGTGCCAGCAGCTTAGGGGGACGTCAGGAAGCTTTCTTT | CASSLGGRQEAFF
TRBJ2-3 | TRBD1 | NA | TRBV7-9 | TGTGCCAGCAGCTCCTGGACAGGGGCCGCAGATACGCAGTATTTT | CASSSWTGAADTQYF
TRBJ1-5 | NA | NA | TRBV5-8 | TGTGCCAGCAGTTTGGGGCGGGTTTCGGATCAGCCCCAGCATTTT | CASSLGRVSDQPQHF
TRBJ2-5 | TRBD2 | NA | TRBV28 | TGTGCCAGCAGTCCCGCCGGACTAGCGGGGGGAGAGACCCAGTACTTC | CASSPAGLAGGETQYF
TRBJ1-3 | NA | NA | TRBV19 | TGTGCCAGTAGTCCGACGAGACGGGGGCCTGAAAACACCATATATTTT | CASSPTRRGPENTIYF
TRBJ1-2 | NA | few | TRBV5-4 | TGTGCCAGCAGCTTGGAGCGGGGTCAGGGCTACACCTTC | CASSLERGQGYTF
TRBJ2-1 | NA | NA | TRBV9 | TGTGCCAGCAGCGTGGCGGGGATTGGTCGGCTGGAGCAGTTCTTC | CASSVAGIGRLEQFF
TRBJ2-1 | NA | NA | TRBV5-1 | TGCGCCAGCAGCTTGGATGCCAGATTAAGCTCCTACAATGAGCAGTTCTTC | CASSLDARLSSYNEQFF
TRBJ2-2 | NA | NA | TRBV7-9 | TGTGCCAGCAGCCCCACCGCCGGTGACACCGGGGAGCTGTTTTTT | CASSPTAGDTGELFF
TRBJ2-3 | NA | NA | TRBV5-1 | TGCGCCAGCAGGGAGGGGGCGGTCACAGATACGCAGTATTTT | CASREGAVTDTQYF
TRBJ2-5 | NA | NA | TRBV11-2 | TGTGCCAGCAGCTTAGGGACCTCTTTGGGGGCCCAGTACTTC | CASSLGTSLGAQYF
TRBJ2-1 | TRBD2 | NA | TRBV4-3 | TGCGCCAGCAGCCAGGAGGGTAGCGGGGGGGCTTCCTCCAATGAGCAGTTCTTC | CASSQEGSGGASSNEQFF
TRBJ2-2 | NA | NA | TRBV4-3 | TGCGCCAGCAGCCAACCAGGGGTCACCGGGGAGCTGTTTTTT | CASSQPGVTGELFF
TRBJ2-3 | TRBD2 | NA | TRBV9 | TGTGCCAGCAGCGTAGGGACTAGCTTAAGCACAGATACGCAGTATTTT | CASSVGTSLSTDTQYF
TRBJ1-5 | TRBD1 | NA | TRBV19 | TGTGCCAGTAGTATTACAGCGGCAGGGGGTCAGCCCCAGCATTTT | CASSITAAGGQPQHF
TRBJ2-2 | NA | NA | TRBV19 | TGTGCCAGTAGTAGGACATCTCTGAACACCGGGGAGCTGTTTTTT | CASSRTSLNTGELFF
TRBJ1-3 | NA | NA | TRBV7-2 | TGTGCCAGCGGGGGGACCTTCCCTGGAAACACCATATATTTT | CASGGTFPGNTIYF
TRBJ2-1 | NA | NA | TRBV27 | TGTGCCAGCAGGAGATTTGGAGAGCTCAATGAGCAGTTCTTC | CASRRFGELNEQFF
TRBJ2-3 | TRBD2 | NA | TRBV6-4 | TGTGCCAGCAGTGACGGACCGGCGGGGGGAGATACGCAGTATTTT | CASSDGPAGGDTQYF
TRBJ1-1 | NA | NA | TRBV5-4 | TGTGCCAGCAGCTCGGGACAGAACACTGAAGCTTTCTTT | CASSSGQNTEAFF
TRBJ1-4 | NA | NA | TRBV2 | TGTGCCAGCAGTGACGGGACGTTTGGAAATGAAAAACTGTTTTTT | CASSDGTFGNEKLFF
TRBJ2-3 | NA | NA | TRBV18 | TGTGCCAGCTCACCGTCTAGCACAGATACGCAGTATTTT | CASSPSSTDTQYF
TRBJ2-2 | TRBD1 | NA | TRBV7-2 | TGTGCCAGCAGCTTAGCGCCGACAGGGGGCAGTGGGGAGCTGTTTTTT | CASSLAPTGGSGELFF
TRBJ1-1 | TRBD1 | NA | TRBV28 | TGTGCCAGCAGTACCATGGGGACAGGGGCCAAATTT | CASSTMGTGAKF
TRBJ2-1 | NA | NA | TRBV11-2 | TGTGCCAGCAGGACCTACGGGGCCAGATACAATGAGCAGTTCTTC | CASRTYGARYNEQFF
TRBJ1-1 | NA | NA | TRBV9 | TGTGCCAGCAGCTCCCCGGTGGGGTCAATGGTGAACACTGAAGCTTTCTTT | CASSSPVGSMVNTEAFF
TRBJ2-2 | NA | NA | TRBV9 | TGTGCCAGCAGCACGGGACGGACGAACACCGGGGAGCTGTTTTTT | CASSTGRTNTGELFF
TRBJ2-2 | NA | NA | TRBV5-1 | TGCGCCAGCAGCTTGGATGATGGACATCTCACCGGGGAGCTGTTTTTT | CASSLDDGHLTGELFF
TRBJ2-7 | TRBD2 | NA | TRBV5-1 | TGCGCCAGCAGCTTGGCCCGGGGGGTGTACGAGCAGTACTTC | CASSLARGVYEQYF
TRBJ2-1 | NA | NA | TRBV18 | TGTGCCAGCTCACCGGGCCCCTCAATTGAGCAGTTCTTC | CASSPGPSIEQFF
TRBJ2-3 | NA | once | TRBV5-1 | TGCGCCAGCAGCTTGGGTGGCACAGATACGCAGTATTTT | CASSLGGTDTQYF
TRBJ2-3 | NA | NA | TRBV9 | TGTGCCAGCAGGCAGGGAGAGATCACAGATACGCAGTATTTT | CASRQGEITDTQYF
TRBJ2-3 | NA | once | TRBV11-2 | TGTGCCAGCAGCCACTACTCGGATACGCAGTATTTT | CASSHYSDTQYF
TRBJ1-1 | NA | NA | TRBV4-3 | TGCGCCAGCAGCCAACTGCTTACCTTTATTATGAACACTGAAGCTTTCTTT | CASSQLLTFIMNTEAFF
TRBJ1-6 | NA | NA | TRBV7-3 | TGTGCCAGCAGCTGGAACGGGCCCCTCCACTTT | CASSWNGPLHF
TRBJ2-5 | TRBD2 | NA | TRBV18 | TGTGCCAGCTCACCGAGCGCGGGGGAAGGGCAAGAGACCCAGTACTTC | CASSPSAGEGQETQYF
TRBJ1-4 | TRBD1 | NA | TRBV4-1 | TGCGCCAGCAGCCCGAGGACAGGGGGCACTACTAATGAAAAACTGTTTTTT | CASSPRTGGTTNEKLFF
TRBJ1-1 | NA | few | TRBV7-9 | TGTGCCAGCAGTAGGAGGGCAGGTATCATGAACACTGAAGCTTTCTTT | CASSRRAGIMNTEAFF
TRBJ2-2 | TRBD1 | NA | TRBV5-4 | TGTGCCAGCAGCTCTGAGAGGGGGCGAGGCACCGGGGAGCTGTTTTTT | CASSSERGRGTGELFF